The 29 T cell receptor beta chains below were found in one sample sequenced in a study of T cells after yellow fever vaccination (dated by TCRdb to between 2017 and 2020). Libraries were prepared through 5' RACE. The instrument given in TCRdb is Illumina HiSeq 2500. TCRdb reworked the public reads: Q25 trimming with fastp, MiXCR clone assembly, productive beta chains retained. Rows with a matching CDR3 protein are joined into one entry that keeps the most common DNA and genes. The sample table contains 500,000 to 650,000 distinct CDR3 sequences; only one count was recorded for 9% to 15% of them. The ten most abundant clones make up about 15% of the sample. The treatment or condition label on this specimen signifies: live attenuated yellow fever vaccine strain. The material sequenced was PBMCs, taken on the day of the yellow fever booster vaccination. The receptors derive from a man younger than 40 who received the YFV17D yellow fever vaccine.

This clonotype was counted a single time. This sequence joins TRBV19 and TRBJ2-3; 12 bases align to TRBD2. The V gene end was trimmed by 1 base and the J gene end by 5 bases; junction bases not matched to a gene: 1. CDR3 length equals 15 residues. The germline V gene encodes CDR1 LNHDA and CDR2 SQIVND (reference sequence). The CDR3 coding sequence is TGTGCCAGTAGTATAGGGGGACTAGCGGGAGATACGCAGTATTTT. Protein sequence: CASSIGGLAGDTQYF.

The J gene is TRBJ1-1, the V gene TRBV5-1; D unclear. Germline assignment: CDR1 SGHRS and CDR2 YFSETQ. Trimming removed 3 bases at V and 4 bases at J, with 16 bases between. The CDR3 covers 15 residues. CDR3: CASSSTGNPGTEAFF. The CDR3 region has the DNA TGCGCCAGCAGCTCGACGGGTAATCCTGGCACTGAAGCTTTCTTT. Supplemented by reference TRBV5-1 and TRBJ1-1, the full variable domain reads KAGVTQTPRYLIKTRGQQVTLSCSPISGHRSVSWYQQTPGQGLQFLFEYFSETQRNKGNFPGRFSGRQFSNSRSEMNVSTLELGDSALYLCASSSTGNPGTEAFFGQGTRLTVV.

The sample holds a few counts of this clonotype. The rearrangement joins TRBV7-8 to TRBJ2-4; D uncertain. Germline lookup yields CDR1 SGHVS and CDR2 FQNEAQ. Trimming pared 5 bases from V and 7 bases from J, leaving 12 bases between. This CDR3 has 13 residues. CDR3 loop: CASSMTTQNIQYF. In nucleotides, the CDR3 is TGTGCCAGCAGCATGACCACACAGAACATTCAGTACTTC.

This clonotype appeared a few times. The chain recombines TRBV7-2 with TRBJ2-7, with a tentative D call TRBD1 (6 bases). Germline V gives CDR1 SGHTA, CDR2 FQGNSA. Trimming stripped 5 bases from V and 3 bases from J, with 8 bases between. CDR3 length: 12 residues. CDR3 in amino acids: CASSKTGYEQYF. In DNA, the CDR3 is TGTGCCAGCAGCAAGACAGGCTACGAGCAGTACTTC.

The rearrangement links TRBV7-8 to TRBJ2-7, with 7 bases that match TRBD1. The germline V gene has CDR1 SGHVS and CDR2 FQNEAQ. The CDR3 is 17 residues long. With V trimmed by 4 bases and J by 0 bases, 12 bases remained unmatched. Here the CDR3 DNA reads TGTGCCAGCAGCTCAAGGGCAGGGGGACAAAGCTCCTACGAGCAGTACTTC. It encodes CASSSRAGGQSSYEQYF.

This clonotype was seen only a few times. V and J are TRBV7-3 and TRBJ2-5; 8 bases agree with TRBD2. Germline lookup yields CDR1 SGHTA and CDR2 FQGTGA. CDR3 size: 16 residues. V was pared by 6 bases and J by 2 bases, with 11 bases of the junction left unmatched. CDR3 nucleotide sequence: TGTGCCAGCAGTCTTAACGTAGCGGGGACTCAAGAGACCCAGTACTTC. Encoded protein: CASSLNVAGTQETQYF.

This clonotype was observed a few times. The chain combines TRBV20-1 with TRBJ2-1, with 12 bases matching TRBD2. The germline gives CDR1 DFQATT, CDR2 SNEGSKA (reference sequence). Unmatched junction bases numbered 19, after V lost 8 bases and J lost 8 bases. The CDR3 contains 17 residues. The DNA for the CDR3 is TGCAGTATGCCCGACCCCTCTAGCGGGAGGGGAAGGCATGAGCAGTTCTTC. Residues: CSMPDPSSGRGRHEQFF.

With regard to this clonotype: This could be a read error, since a much larger clone is one nucleotide away. This rearrangement joins TRBV5-1 to TRBJ2-3; D ambiguous. Looked up from germline, CDR1 is SGHRS and CDR2 is YFSETQ. This CDR3 spans 13 amino acids. The CDR3 loop reads CAGSLGTTDTQYF. The CDR3 DNA is TGCGCCGGCAGCTTGGGAACCACAGATACGCAGTATTTT.

This sequence joins TRBV7-9 and TRBJ2-1; possibly TRBD1 or TRBD2 for D (5 bases each). The CDR3 covers 15 residues. Germline V CDR1 and CDR2: SEHNR, FQNEAQ (reference sequence). V lost 5 bases to trimming and J lost 8 bases, with 19 bases between them. The CDR3 bases are TGTGCCAGCAGCCTAAGCTTTGGGGGAGTGGATGAGCAGTTCTTC. Translation gives CASSLSFGGVDEQFF.

This clonotype was counted a few times. The chain is built from TRBV6-5 and TRBJ2-7, with D tentatively TRBD2 (6 bases). From germline, CDR1 is MNHEY and CDR2 SVGAGI. The CDR3 contains 15 residues. The V end was cut by 4 bases, the J end by 3 bases, with 16 bases between. In nucleotides, the CDR3 is TGTGCCAGCAGTTCTCCGGGAGCCGGATACTACGAGCAGTACTTC. The encoded protein is CASSSPGAGYYEQYF.

This clonotype was observed once. This rearrangement joins TRBV24-1 to TRBJ2-1, with 10 bases lining up with TRBD1. V lost 4 bases, J lost 0 bases, and 8 bases stayed unmatched. Germline CDR1 and CDR2: KGHDR and SFDVKD. This CDR3 region has 18 residues. The CDR3 protein is CATSDPGTGDSSYNEQFF. CDR3 DNA sequence: TGTGCCACCAGTGACCCAGGGACAGGGGACAGCTCCTACAATGAGCAGTTCTTC.

This clonotype was counted between two and nine times. The rearrangement uses TRBV28 and TRBJ2-1; TRBD2 aligns across 9 bases. The CDR3 has 16 amino acids. V shed 6 bases, J shed 7 bases, and the junction held 13 bases outside the gene matches. Germline CDR1 is MDHEN and CDR2 is SYDVKM. The CDR3 DNA is TGTGCCAGCAGCCCCAAGTTTGCGGGAGGGCGGAATGAGCAGTTCTTC. Amino acids: CASSPKFAGGRNEQFF.

The V gene is TRBV20-1, the J gene TRBJ2-4; 10 bases fit TRBD1. The CDR3 runs to 12 residues. Germline V gene sequence: CDR1 DFQATT, CDR2 SNEGSKA (reference sequence). V lost 6 bases, J lost 12 bases, and 8 bases stayed unmatched. CDR3 in DNA: TGCAGTGCCCCGGGACAGGGGTTTTCTCAGTACTTC. As protein: CSAPGQGFSQYF.

As DNA, the CDR3 is TGTGCCAGTAGCCGCGGGACAGCAAACACTGAAGCTTTCTTT. It encodes CASSRGTANTEAFF. The chain combines TRBV19 with TRBJ1-1; TRBD1 aligns across 7 bases. The CDR3 is 14 residues long. The ends lost 6 bases at V and 2 bases at J; junction bases unmatched: 6. Germline V gives CDR1 LNHDA, CDR2 SQIVND (reference sequence).

The rearrangement joins TRBV21-1 to TRBJ2-7; the listed D gene, TRBD2, was not tested against the DNA. TRBV21-1 is a pseudogene segment. The CDR3 spans 19 residues. The CDR3 coding sequence is TGTGCCAGCAGCGCCCGAATAGGCGGGAGGGTTGGCCGACTGGGTGAGCAGTACTTC. Its protein product is CASSARIGGRVGRLGEQYF.

This clonotype was counted a few times. The J gene is TRBJ2-7, the V gene TRBV4-3; D tentatively fits TRBD1 or TRBD2 (5 bases each). Germline CDR1 reads LGHNA; CDR2 reads YSLEER. This CDR3 is built from 15 residues. Trimming removed 1 base at V and 4 bases at J, with 14 bases between. The DNA for the CDR3 is TGCGCCAGCAGCCAAGGCCTCGGCTGGGGGTACGAGCAGTACTTC. Protein product: CASSQGLGWGYEQYF.

CDR3 sequence (DNA): TGCAGTGCTAGGAGGGGACAGGGTCGAGAGACCCAGTACTTC. Protein: CSARRGQGRETQYF. The V and J genes are TRBV20-1 and TRBJ2-5, with 9 bases that match TRBD1. V shed 3 bases and J 4 bases; nucleotides not matched to a gene: 6. The CDR3 is 14 amino acids. CDR1 is DFQATT, CDR2 SNEGSKA, per germline (reference sequence).

J is TRBJ2-3 and V is TRBV9, with D unresolved. The V end was cut by 0 bases, the J end by 2 bases, with 7 bases between. CDR3 size: 14 residues. Germline V CDR1 and CDR2: SGDLS, YYNGEE. CDR3: CASSVELLTDTQYF. Written as DNA, the CDR3 is TGTGCCAGCAGCGTAGAACTGCTCACAGATACGCAGTATTTT.

The V gene is TRBV4-2, the J gene TRBJ2-2; D remains ambiguous. Germline V lookup: CDR1 LGHNA, CDR2 YNFKEQ. V gave up 0 bases and J gave up 6 bases, with 11 bases separating them. CDR3 length equals 15 residues. CDR3: CASSQEKSRAGELFF. The CDR3 DNA sequence: TGTGCCAGCAGCCAAGAGAAGTCTCGGGCCGGGGAGCTGTTTTTT.

This clonotype appeared a few times. CDR3 DNA sequence: TGCGCCAGCAGTGGGCCAGGGCTTCAGACCCAGTACTTC. Its protein product is CASSGPGLQTQYF. The chain recombines TRBV10-2 with TRBJ2-5; perhaps TRBD1 as D (5 bases). This CDR3 spans 13 amino acids. Trimming shortened V by 4 bases and J by 6 bases, and 12 bases separated the two germline ends. The germline CDR1 and CDR2 sequences are WSHSY and SAAADI.

The chain uses TRBV5-6 and TRBJ2-3; 7 bases are a match to TRBD2. V trimming: 2 bases; J trimming: 2 bases; junction bases outside the gene matches: 5. CDR1 is SGHDT and CDR2 is YYEEEE in the germline V gene. The CDR3 is 15 residues long. The CDR3 spells CASSLGRAVTDTQYF. DNA of the CDR3: TGTGCCAGCAGCTTAGGGAGGGCGGTCACAGATACGCAGTATTTT.

This clonotype turned up a few times. The chain recombines TRBV7-2 with TRBJ2-7, with D possibly TRBD2 on 6 matching bases. The germline CDR1 and CDR2 sequences are SGHTA and FQGNSA. This CDR3 is built from 14 residues. Between the trimmed V and J ends, which lost 4 bases and 2 bases, there was a span of 12 bases. The CDR3 is CASSSGLSAYEQYF. CDR3 bases: TGTGCCAGCAGCTCCGGACTATCTGCCTACGAGCAGTACTTC.

The V and J genes are TRBV4-2 and TRBJ2-2; D is unresolved. The CDR3 loop spans 15 amino acids. Trimming removed 0 bases at V and 2 bases at J, with 7 bases between. Germline-derived CDR1 and CDR2 are LGHNA and YNFKEQ. CDR3 sequence reads: CASSQEPVNTGELFF. CDR3 DNA: TGTGCCAGCAGCCAAGAGCCCGTAAACACCGGGGAGCTGTTTTTT.

This clonotype was seen repeatedly, ten times or more. The chain couples TRBV30 to TRBJ1-2; no clear D gene. The germline V gene has CDR1 GTSNPN and CDR2 SVGIG (reference sequence). V was pared by 2 bases and J by 2 bases, with 9 bases between. This CDR3 comprises 13 residues. Here the CDR3 DNA reads TGTGCCTGGAGTTTGACGGTGAACTATGGCTACACCTTC. This translates into CAWSLTVNYGYTF.

Only one count was recorded for this clonotype. The chain carries TRBV30 and TRBJ1-5; D not certain. The CDR3 is made up of 13 amino acids. The V and J ends lost 5 bases and 4 bases respectively, with 12 bases between them. Germline V gives CDR1 GTSNPN, CDR2 SVGIG (reference sequence). The CDR3 sequence: CAWARSGNQPQHF. CDR3 nucleotide sequence: TGTGCCTGGGCCCGGAGCGGAAATCAGCCCCAGCATTTT.

The sample holds many counts of this clonotype. The chain joins TRBV28 to TRBJ2-7, with D unclear. The V and J ends lost 4 bases and 2 bases respectively, with 6 bases between them. There are 12 residues in the CDR3. Germline CDR1 MDHEN, CDR2 SYDVKM. The CDR3 region is CASSSNPYEQYF. Here the CDR3 DNA reads TGTGCCAGCAGTTCGAATCCCTACGAGCAGTACTTC. The variable domain in full, completed from reference TRBV28 and TRBJ2-7, reads DVKVTQSSRYLVKRTGEKVFLECVQDMDHENMFWYRQDPGLGLRLIYFSYDVKMKEKGDIPEGYSVSREKKERFSLILESASTNQTSMYLCASSSNPYEQYFGPGTRLTVT.

The chain joins TRBV5-4 to TRBJ2-5; D unclear. V lost 4 bases and J 2 bases, leaving 12 bases between the germline ends. The CDR3 is 14 residues long. Germline-derived CDR1 and CDR2 are SGHNT and YYREEE (reference sequence). The CDR3 here is CASSGPAPQETQYF. The CDR3, as DNA: TGTGCCAGCAGCGGCCCGGCCCCTCAAGAGACCCAGTACTTC. The complete variable domain, with remaining parts taken from reference TRBV5-4 and TRBJ2-5, reads ETGVTQSPTHLIKTRGQQVTLRCSSQSGHNTVSWYQQALGQGPQFIFQYYREEENGRGNFPPRFSGLQFPNYSSELNVNALELDDSALYLCASSGPAPQETQYFGPGTRLLVL.

This clonotype has a handful of counts. This rearrangement joins TRBV12-3 or TRBV12-4 to TRBJ2-3; 8 bases map to TRBD2. This CDR3 contains 15 residues. The V segment lost 3 bases and the J segment 9 bases; nucleotides outside the gene matches: 11. CDR3 amino acids: CASSLASGSVSTQYF. DNA of the CDR3: TGTGCCAGCAGTTTGGCTAGCGGGTCTGTATCGACGCAGTATTTT.

This rearrangement joins TRBV24-1 to TRBJ2-1; 10 bases are a match to TRBD2. CDR1 and CDR2 (germline): KGHDR, SFDVKD. CDR3 length equals 14 residues. The trim removed 5 bases at V and 7 bases at J, leaving 4 bases unmatched. The CDR3 sequence is CATSGAGGPNEQFF. CDR3 nucleotides: TGTGCCACCAGTGGAGCGGGAGGGCCGAATGAGCAGTTCTTC.